The 32 T cell receptor beta chains given below trace back to one sample, sequenced in a study of patients and donors after allogeneic stem cell transplantation. TCRdb passed the RT-PCR reads through MiXCR, listing each CDR3 protein once. The sample includes about a million distinct CDR3 sequences, about a sixth of them seen just once. The source material was blood, either unsorted or a sorted T cell fraction (not recorded which). These receptors were obtained from a human donor who was either an allogeneic HSCT recipient or a stem cell or donor lymphocyte infusion donor (not recorded which). It is not recorded whose cells these are; they may come from a transplant donor.

This clonotype was recorded a few times. The chain has TRBV6-5 and TRBJ2-2, with a tentative D call TRBD1 (6 bases). Germline-derived CDR1 and CDR2 are MNHEY and SVGAGI. This CDR3 has 15 residues. V was clipped by 2 bases and J by 5 bases, with 12 bases between them. The CDR3 DNA follows: TGTGCCAGCAGTTACGGGACACTCCGGACCGGGGAGCTGTTTTTT. It yields the protein CASSYGTLRTGELFF.

The rearrangement uses TRBV6-1 and TRBJ1-2; 7 bases map to TRBD1. Per the germline V gene, CDR1 is MNHNS and CDR2 is SASEGT. J was trimmed by 4 bases and V by 6 bases; bases with no gene match: 14. This CDR3 region has 16 residues. In nucleotides, the CDR3 is TGTGCCAGCAGCCGGAAACTCGACAGGGTAGCCTATGGCTACACCTTC. Translation: CASSRKLDRVAYGYTF.

This clonotype came up a few times. This sequence joins TRBV18 and TRBJ2-1, with TRBD1 matching over 7 bases. The junction had 15 bases not matched to a gene; V was cut back by 3 bases and J by 4 bases. CDR3 length: 18 amino acids. CDR1 KGHSH and CDR2 LQKENI come from the germline V gene. CDR3 sequence (DNA): TGTGCCAGCTCACCCCTCCCCCCAACCGGGACAGCTTACAATGAGCAGTTCTTC. It codes for CASSPLPPTGTAYNEQFF.

This clonotype was found a few times. The V call is TRBV7-2, the J call TRBJ2-3; 14 bases align to TRBD2. This CDR3 spans 17 amino acids. The J segment lost 1 base and the V segment lost 5 bases, leaving 5 bases of the junction unmatched. Germline CDR1 and CDR2: SGHTA and FQGNSA. CDR3 DNA sequence: TGTGCCAGCAGCCCCCCGGGACTAGCGGGAGGCACAGATACGCAGTATTTT. Translating gives CASSPPGLAGGTDTQYF.

The chain couples TRBV15 to TRBJ2-1; 13 bases map to TRBD2. CDR1 is LNHNV, CDR2 YYDKDF, per germline (reference sequence). Trimming took 0 bases from V and 8 from J; bases not matched to a gene: 7. The CDR3 runs 17 residues. The chain's CDR3 is CATSRDTSGRAIHEQFF. CDR3 bases: TGTGCCACCAGCAGAGATACTAGCGGGAGGGCCATACATGAGCAGTTCTTC.

This clonotype has a count of ten or more. The chain is built from TRBV12-3 or TRBV12-4 and TRBJ1-3; the match to TRBD1 covers 7 bases. With V trimmed by 6 bases and J by 4 bases, 6 bases remained unmatched. The CDR3 sequence is 14 residues long. Here the CDR3 DNA reads TGTGCCAGCAGCCTCCGGGACAGCGGAAACACCATATATTTT. It codes for CASSLRDSGNTIYF.

V usage is TRBV24-1 and J usage is TRBJ1-1, with a weak D call TRBD1 (5 bases). Germline-derived CDR1 and CDR2 are KGHDR and SFDVKD. V gave up 8 bases and J gave up 5 bases, with 17 bases separating them. The CDR3 has 14 residues. The CDR3 is CATNTGGGFTEAFF. CDR3 bases: TGTGCCACCAACACCGGCGGGGGGTTTACTGAAGCTTTCTTT.

The CDR3: CASSDTGDTEAFF. The CDR3 DNA sequence: TGTGCCAGCAGTGATACGGGGGACACTGAAGCTTTCTTT. The chain employs TRBV6-4 and TRBJ1-1, with D tentatively TRBD1 (5 bases). The CDR3 runs 13 residues. Per germline, CDR1 MRHNA and CDR2 SNTAGT. V lost 3 bases and J 3 bases, leaving 8 bases between the germline ends.

This clonotype was seen more than once but under ten times. The V and J genes are TRBV20-1 and TRBJ2-3; 10 nucleotides align to TRBD2. The V gene end was trimmed by 4 bases and the J gene end by 4 bases; junction bases not matched to a gene: 11. This CDR3 has 16 amino acids. Germline loops: CDR1 DFQATT, CDR2 SNEGSKA (reference sequence). CDR3 DNA sequence: TGCAGTGCTAACGCACCGGGACTAGCGACTCCAGATACGCAGTATTTT. Its protein is CSANAPGLATPDTQYF.

J is TRBJ2-5 and V is TRBV7-2; D ambiguous. Per the germline V gene, CDR1 is SGHTA and CDR2 is FQGNSA. This CDR3 comprises 13 residues. The V and J ends lost 2 bases and 3 bases respectively, with 7 bases between them. The CDR3 loop is CASSLTIKETQYF. The CDR3 nucleotides read TGTGCCAGCAGCTTAACGATAAAAGAGACCCAGTACTTC.

The rearrangement links TRBV29-1 to TRBJ2-3; unclear D gene. V was trimmed by 3 bases and J by 6 bases, leaving 10 bases between them. The CDR3 consists of 12 residues. Germline loops: CDR1 SQVTM, CDR2 ANQGSEA. The DNA for the CDR3 is TGCAGCGTTGATAGCCTTGGGGATACGCAGTATTTT. The encoded protein is CSVDSLGDTQYF.

This clonotype was counted between two and nine times. The chain uses TRBV6-2 or TRBV6-3 and TRBJ1-1; 12 bases align to TRBD1. This CDR3 contains 17 residues. Germline V gene data show CDR1 as MNHEY and CDR2 as SVGEGT. Trimming took 2 bases from V and 1 from J; bases not matched to a gene: 5. The CDR3 DNA reads TGTGCCAGCAGTTACCGCGGGACAGGGGGCCCGAACACTGAAGCTTTCTTT. This encodes CASSYRGTGGPNTEAFF.

This clonotype was seen many times. J is TRBJ1-2 and V is TRBV12-3 or TRBV12-4; 7 bases agree with TRBD1. This CDR3 comprises 13 residues. V was pared by 4 bases and J by 4 bases, with 3 bases of the junction left unmatched. Here the CDR3 reads CASSYRGPYGYTF. Here the CDR3 DNA reads TGTGCCAGCAGTTACAGGGGCCCCTATGGCTACACCTTC.

A few counts support this clonotype. The chain is built from TRBV29-1 and TRBJ1-1, with D hard to call. Germline CDR1 SQVTM, CDR2 ANQGSEA. This CDR3 has 14 residues. V lost 4 bases and J lost 0, with 12 bases in between. This chain's CDR3 is CSVVRGGMNTEAFF. The CDR3 DNA reads TGCAGCGTTGTGCGAGGTGGTATGAACACTGAAGCTTTCTTT.

V usage is TRBV12-3 or TRBV12-4 and J usage is TRBJ1-3; D is undetermined. This CDR3 has 13 residues. The V gene lost 2 bases and the J gene lost 3 bases, with 5 bases spanning the gap. This chain's CDR3 is CASSLKNGNTIYF. The CDR3 region has the DNA TGTGCCAGCAGTTTAAAAAATGGAAACACCATATATTTT.

This rearrangement joins TRBV7-6 to TRBJ1-4, with a possible D match to TRBD1 (5 bases). Trimming stripped 7 bases from V and 3 bases from J, with 18 bases between. Per the germline V gene, CDR1 is SGHVS and CDR2 is FNYEAQ. This CDR3 has 16 amino acids. CDR3 sequence (DNA): TGTGCCAGCAAACTGGGGGGAATAGGAGCTAATGAAAAACTGTTTTTT. This translates into CASKLGGIGANEKLFF.

This clonotype was seen more than once but under ten times. CDR3 sequence reads: CSAREGSNEKLFF. The CDR3 nucleotides are TGCAGTGCTAGAGAGGGGAGTAATGAAAAACTGTTTTTT. The chain carries TRBV20-1 and TRBJ1-4; no clear D. CDR3 length equals 13 residues. V lost 0 bases to trimming and J lost 4 bases, with 6 bases between them. In germline, CDR1 is DFQATT, CDR2 SNEGSKA (reference sequence).

Only a few counts were recorded for this clonotype. The chain combines TRBV12-3 or TRBV12-4 with TRBJ1-1; D remains ambiguous. This CDR3 comprises 15 residues. The V end lost 8 bases, the J end lost 8 bases, and 24 bases lay between the germline ends. Written as DNA, the CDR3 is TGTGCCAGCGCTCTTTTGGTCGGGGAGATTACGGAAGCTTTCTTT. It codes for CASALLVGEITEAFF.

V is TRBV9 and J is TRBJ1-3, with 8 positions matching TRBD1. The CDR3 covers 14 residues. Per the germline V gene, CDR1 is SGDLS and CDR2 is YYNGEE. V trimming: 3 bases; J trimming: 3 bases; junction bases outside the gene matches: 2. In DNA, the CDR3 is TGTGCCAGCAGCGACAGGGGGGTTGGAAACACCATATATTTT. Its protein is CASSDRGVGNTIYF.

The V and J genes are TRBV6-5 and TRBJ2-3; 10 bases align to TRBD2. The germline gives CDR1 MNHEY, CDR2 SVGAGI. The CDR3 covers 16 residues. V trimming: 2 bases; J trimming: 0 bases; junction bases outside the gene matches: 2. The CDR3 here is CASSYQTSGSTDTQYF. DNA of the CDR3: TGTGCCAGCAGTTACCAGACTAGCGGGAGCACAGATACGCAGTATTTT.

The gene calls are TRBV15 and TRBJ2-1; D may be TRBD1 (6 bases). Germline CDR1 LNHNV, CDR2 YYDKDF (reference sequence). Trimming took 4 bases from V and 6 from J, leaving 10 bases between them. CDR3 size: 13 residues. The CDR3 nucleotides are TGTGCCACCAGCAAAGAGACAGGCAATGAGCAGTTCTTC. Translation gives CATSKETGNEQFF.

This clonotype has only a few counts. The CDR3 nucleotides read TGCGCCAGCAGCGGGAGAATCCCGGATACGCAGTATTTT. It is translated as CASSGRIPDTQYF. The chain recombines TRBV5-1 with TRBJ2-3, with D possibly TRBD2 on 5 matching bases. The CDR3 is 13 residues long. V lost 4 bases, J lost 6 bases, and 12 bases lay in between. Germline V gene data show CDR1 as SGHRS and CDR2 as YFSETQ.

This clonotype has more than one count but fewer than ten. The chain couples TRBV6-5 to TRBJ1-2; 10 bases are a match to TRBD1. Looked up from germline, CDR1 is MNHEY and CDR2 is SVGAGI. This CDR3 is 17 amino acids long. J lost 8 bases, V lost 1 base, and 13 bases had no gene match. CDR3 sequence reads: CASSYWDRGVALRGYTF. The CDR3 nucleotides are TGTGCCAGCAGTTACTGGGACAGGGGAGTTGCGCTTCGGGGCTACACCTTC.

This clonotype was detected only a few times. This CDR3 is CASWDNPYEQYF. In DNA form, the CDR3 reads TGTGCCAGCTGGGACAACCCCTACGAGCAGTACTTC. This chain uses TRBV27 with TRBJ2-7; perhaps TRBD1 as D (6 bases). There are 12 residues in the CDR3. Trimming cost V 8 bases and J 2 bases, with 10 bases left between them. Germline V CDR1 and CDR2: MNHEY, SMNVEV (reference sequence).

V is TRBV9 and J is TRBJ2-3, with 8 bases fitting TRBD2. This CDR3 region has 17 residues. The trim removed 0 bases at V and 0 bases at J, leaving 6 bases unmatched. Germline V gene sequence: CDR1 SGDLS, CDR2 YYNGEE. The DNA of the CDR3 is TGTGCCAGCAGCGTAGAGAGCGGGGGCCTAAGCACAGATACGCAGTATTTT. Protein product: CASSVESGGLSTDTQYF.

The chain combines TRBV12-3 or TRBV12-4 with TRBJ1-6; maybe TRBD1 (5 bases). The CDR3 runs to 16 residues. With 1 base removed from V and 7 bases from J, the gap between germline ends came to 14 bases. The CDR3 nucleotides read TGTGCCAGCAGTTTAGGGAGGTGGGGGGGGAATTCACCCCTCCACTTT. As protein: CASSLGRWGGNSPLHF.

The genes are TRBV7-2 and TRBJ2-3; 10 nucleotides match TRBD2. The CDR3 is 17 residues long. Trimming took 3 bases from V and 4 from J; bases not matched to a gene: 10. Germline lookup yields CDR1 SGHTA and CDR2 FQGNSA. The CDR3 is CASSLWLAGAEADTQYF. The CDR3 DNA is TGTGCCAGCAGCTTGTGGCTAGCGGGGGCGGAGGCAGATACGCAGTATTTT.

The chain is built from TRBV7-9 and TRBJ2-3; no clear D. CDR3 length: 16 residues. CDR1 SEHNR and CDR2 FQNEAQ come from the germline V gene (reference sequence). The V and J ends lost 3 bases and 2 bases respectively, with 15 bases between them. The CDR3 spells CASSLTDGRHTDTQYF. In DNA form, the CDR3 reads TGTGCCAGCAGCTTGACGGACGGCAGACACACAGATACGCAGTATTTT. Together with reference TRBV7-9 and TRBJ2-3, the CDR3 gives the full variable domain: DTGVSQNPRHKITKRGQNVTFRCDPISEHNRLYWYRQTLGQGPEFLTYFQNEAQLEKSRLLSDRFSAERPKGSFSTLEIQRTEQGDSAMYLCASSLTDGRHTDTQYFGPGTRLTVL.

The chain couples TRBV7-6 to TRBJ1-3; D remains unclear. CDR3 length: 15 residues. The V gene's germline CDR1 is SGHVS and CDR2 FNYEAQ. V lost 7 bases, J lost 2 bases, and 15 bases lay in between. The CDR3 DNA sequence: TGTGCCAGCACCCCGTTCGAAGGGACTGGAAACACCATATATTTT. It specifies CASTPFEGTGNTIYF.

This chain uses TRBV29-1 with TRBJ1-1; TRBD1 is a possible D gene (5 bases). CDR1 is SQVTM and CDR2 is ANQGSEA in the germline V gene. V was clipped by 3 bases and J by 1 base, with 6 bases between them. The CDR3 length is 12 residues. Here the CDR3 DNA reads TGCAGCGTTGAGGGGCGGAACACTGAAGCTTTCTTT. It encodes CSVEGRNTEAFF.

The rearrangement uses TRBV4-2 and TRBJ1-2; no firm D call. The CDR3 is made up of 12 amino acids. Germline V gene lookup returns CDR1 LGHNA and CDR2 YNFKEQ. V was clipped by 3 bases and J by 8 bases, with 10 bases between them. CDR3: CASSQGVEGYTF. CDR3 in DNA: TGTGCCAGCAGCCAGGGTGTAGAAGGCTACACCTTC.

This chain connects TRBV7-2 to TRBJ2-3; possible D gene TRBD2, 6 bases. Germline V gives CDR1 SGHTA, CDR2 FQGNSA. Trimming stripped 7 bases from V and 3 bases from J, with 14 bases between. The CDR3 consists of 14 residues. CDR3 nucleotide sequence: TGTGCCAGCAAGCTAGCGCTTAAAACAGATACGCAGTATTTT. It encodes CASKLALKTDTQYF.